One and the same sample provided the 4 T cell receptor beta chains below, sequenced in a study of T cell responses to AZD1222 COVID-19 vaccine. The table came from immunoSEQ multiplex PCR; TCRdb's copy has only in-frame clones and leaves some out. The sample consists of under 200,000 clones, 75% to 90% of them appearing once. The sequencing here drew on peripheral blood, taken on day 0 of MenACWY control vaccination. All receptors come from an adult in good health.

This rearrangement joins TRBV9 to TRBJ1-3, with D unclear. Trimming took off 4 bases at V and 4 bases at J, with 9 bases between the two ends. The CDR3 spans 13 residues. Germline V gives CDR1 SGDLS, CDR2 YYNGEE. The CDR3 coding sequence is TGTGCCAGCAGCATTGACGGGGGAAACACCATATATTTT. Its translation: CASSIDGGNTIYF.

This rearrangement joins TRBV5-4 to TRBJ1-1; 8 bases are a match to TRBD1. V was pared by 0 bases and J by 1 base, with 2 bases of the junction left unmatched. The germline CDR1 and CDR2 sequences are SGHNT and YYREEE (reference sequence). The CDR3 spans 15 residues. The chain's CDR3 is CASSLAGGANTEAFF. The CDR3 bases are TGTGCCAGCAGCTTGGCAGGGGGCGCGAACACTGAAGCTTTCTTT.

Only one count was recorded for this clone. The chain has TRBV27 and TRBJ2-7; D not resolved. This CDR3 spans 13 amino acids. From germline, CDR1 is MNHEY and CDR2 SMNVEV (reference sequence). Trimming left V 6 bases short and J 3 bases short, with 12 bases between. CDR3 bases: TGTGCCAGCAGGCCCGGGCCCAACTACGAGCAGTACTTC. Translated: CASRPGPNYEQYF.

This clone was observed once. The chain is built from TRBV7-9 and TRBJ1-4, with 9 bases aligning to TRBD1. The junction had 17 bases not matched to a gene; V was cut back by 7 bases and J by 8 bases. The CDR3 is 17 amino acids. CDR1 is SEHNR and CDR2 is FQNEAQ in the germline V gene (reference sequence). The CDR3 DNA follows: TGTGCCAGCACTACCGGGACAGGGAGTGTGAGGAGGGAAAAACTGTTTTTT. Its protein product is CASTTGTGSVRREKLFF.